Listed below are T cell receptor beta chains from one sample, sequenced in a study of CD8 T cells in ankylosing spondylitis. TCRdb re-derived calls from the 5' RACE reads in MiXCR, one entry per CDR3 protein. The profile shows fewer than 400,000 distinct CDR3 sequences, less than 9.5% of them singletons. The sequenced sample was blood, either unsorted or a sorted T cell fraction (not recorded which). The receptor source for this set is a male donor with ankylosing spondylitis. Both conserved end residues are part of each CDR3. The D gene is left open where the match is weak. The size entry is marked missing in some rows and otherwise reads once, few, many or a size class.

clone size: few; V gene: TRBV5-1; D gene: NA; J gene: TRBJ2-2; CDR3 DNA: TGCGCCAGCACATCGGTTGGGGCCGGGGAGCTGTTTTTT; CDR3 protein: CASTSVGAGELFF
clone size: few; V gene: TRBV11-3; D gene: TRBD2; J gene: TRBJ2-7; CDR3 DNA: TGTGCCAGCAGCTTATTTGGTAGCGGGAGTAACTACGAGCAGTACTTC; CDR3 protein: CASSLFGSGSNYEQYF
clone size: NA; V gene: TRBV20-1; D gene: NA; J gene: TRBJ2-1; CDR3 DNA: TGCAGTGCTAGAGATCGGAAAAAGACAGGCTCCTACAATGAGCAGTTCTTC; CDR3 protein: CSARDRKKTGSYNEQFF
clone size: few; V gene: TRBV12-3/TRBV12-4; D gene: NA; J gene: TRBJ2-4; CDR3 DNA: TGTGCCAGCAGCCCAGGGGGGAGCCCTCGGAACATTCAGTACTTC; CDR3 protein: CASSPGGSPRNIQYF
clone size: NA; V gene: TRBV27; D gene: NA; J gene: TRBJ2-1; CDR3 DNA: TGTGCCAGCAGTTTTCGAGGGGGGGGCTACAATGAGCAGTTCTTC; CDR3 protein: CASSFRGGGYNEQFF
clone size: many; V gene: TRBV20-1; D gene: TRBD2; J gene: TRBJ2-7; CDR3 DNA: TGCAGTGCTAGAGAGGAGCGGGAGATTTACGAGCAGTACTTC; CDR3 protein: CSAREEREIYEQYF
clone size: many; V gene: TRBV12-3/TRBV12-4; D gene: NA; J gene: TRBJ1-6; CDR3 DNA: TGTGCCAGCAGTTTATGGCAGGGAAATTCACCCCTCCACTTT; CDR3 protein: CASSLWQGNSPLHF
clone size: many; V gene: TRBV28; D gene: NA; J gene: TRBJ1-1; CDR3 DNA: TGTGCCAGCAGTTTTGACCTGAAACGAGGTTTCTTT; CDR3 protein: CASSFDLKRGFF
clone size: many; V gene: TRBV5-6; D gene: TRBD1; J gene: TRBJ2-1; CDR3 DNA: TGTGCCAGCAGCTGGGACAGCCACAATGAGCAGTTCTTC; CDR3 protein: CASSWDSHNEQFF
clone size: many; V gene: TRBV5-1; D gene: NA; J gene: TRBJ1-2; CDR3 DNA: TGCGCCAGCAGCTTCGGCACCGCTAACTATGGCTACACCTTC; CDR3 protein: CASSFGTANYGYTF
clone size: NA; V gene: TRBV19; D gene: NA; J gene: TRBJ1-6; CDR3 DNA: TGTGCCAGTAGTATCGACGGGACGGAGCATTCACCCCTCCACTTT; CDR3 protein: CASSIDGTEHSPLHF
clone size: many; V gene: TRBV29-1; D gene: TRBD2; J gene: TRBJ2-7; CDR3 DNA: TGCAGCGTTGGGGGAGGGGCCGGGTACGAGCAGTACTTC; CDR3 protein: CSVGGGAGYEQYF
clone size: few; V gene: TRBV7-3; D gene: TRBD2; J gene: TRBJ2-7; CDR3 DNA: TGTGCCAGCAGACTGACTAGCGGGAGCTCCTACGAGCAGTACTTC; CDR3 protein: CASRLTSGSSYEQYF
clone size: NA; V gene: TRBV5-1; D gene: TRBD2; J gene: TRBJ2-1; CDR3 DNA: TGCGCCAGCAGCTTGGCCTCGGGAGGCTCATACAATGAGCAGTTCTTC; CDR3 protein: CASSLASGGSYNEQFF
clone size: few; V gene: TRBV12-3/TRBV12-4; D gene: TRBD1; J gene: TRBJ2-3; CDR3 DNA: TGTGCCAGCAGCGATGGGACAGGGGGCACAGATACGCAGTATTTT; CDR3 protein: CASSDGTGGTDTQYF
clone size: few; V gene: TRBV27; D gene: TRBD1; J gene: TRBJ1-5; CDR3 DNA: TGTGCCAGTAGTACAGGGGTCTACAATCAGCCCCAGCATTTT; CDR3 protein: CASSTGVYNQPQHF
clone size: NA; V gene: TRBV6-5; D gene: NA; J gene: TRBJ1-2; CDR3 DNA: TGTGCCAGCAGTTACGGAGACGGGCCGACAAACTATGGCTACACCTTC; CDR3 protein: CASSYGDGPTNYGYTF
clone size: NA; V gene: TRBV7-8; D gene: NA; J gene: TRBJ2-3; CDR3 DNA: TGTGCCAGCAGCTATAACCCGGGACAACCTAGCACAGATACGCAGTATTTT; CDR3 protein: CASSYNPGQPSTDTQYF
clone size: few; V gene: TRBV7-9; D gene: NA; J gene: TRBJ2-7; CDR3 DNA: TGTGCCAGCAGCTTAGTAGAGAGCTCCTACGAGCAGTACTTC; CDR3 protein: CASSLVESSYEQYF
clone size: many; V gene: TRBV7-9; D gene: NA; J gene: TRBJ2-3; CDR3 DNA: TGTGCCAGCAGTTCCGGGACGACAGATACGCAGTATTTT; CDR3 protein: CASSSGTTDTQYF
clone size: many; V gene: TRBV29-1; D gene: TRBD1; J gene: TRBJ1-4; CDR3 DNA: TGCAGCGTTGGGGACAGGGAAGAAAAACTGTTTTTT; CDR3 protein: CSVGDREEKLFF
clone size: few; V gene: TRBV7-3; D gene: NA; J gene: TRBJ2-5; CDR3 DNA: TGTGCCAGCAGCTTAAACCCGGGATTGACGGAAGAGACCCAGTACTTC; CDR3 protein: CASSLNPGLTEETQYF
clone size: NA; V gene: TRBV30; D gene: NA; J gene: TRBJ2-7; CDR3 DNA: TGTGCCTGGAGAGGGGGAGGCTACTCCTACGAGCAGTACTTC; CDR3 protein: CAWRGGGYSYEQYF
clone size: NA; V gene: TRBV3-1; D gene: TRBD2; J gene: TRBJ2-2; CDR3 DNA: TGTGCCAGCAGCCTGACTAGCGGGTTCACCGGGGAGCTGTTTTTT; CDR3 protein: CASSLTSGFTGELFF
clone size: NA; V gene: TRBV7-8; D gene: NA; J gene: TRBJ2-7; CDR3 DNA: TGTGCCAGCAGCTTAGACACCGGGGCCTTCTACGAGCAGTACTTC; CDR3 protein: CASSLDTGAFYEQYF
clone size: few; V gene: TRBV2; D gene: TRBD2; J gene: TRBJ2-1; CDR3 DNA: TGTGCCAGACAACTTAGCGGGGCTAACAATGAGCAGTTCTTC; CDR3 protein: CARQLSGANNEQFF